The 32 T cell receptor beta chains below were found in one sample sequenced in a study of glioma-infiltrating T cells after dendritic cell vaccination. Clones were sequenced by immunoSEQ multiplex PCR, and TCRdb holds only the in-frame ones, with some missing. In the table there are about 46,000 clones, 75% to 90% of which are singletons. Sample time point: after dendritic cell vaccination, including at tumor progression/relapse. This specimen consisted of blood, obtained after dendritic cell vaccination. The receptor set was obtained from a human donor with glioblastoma.

The chain carries TRBV10-3 and TRBJ1-1; 10 bases are shared with TRBD1. CDR1 is ENHRY, CDR2 SYGVKD, per germline. The CDR3 is 15 amino acids. V was clipped by 8 bases and J by 6 bases; unmatched bases: 12. The CDR3 bases are TGTGCCATCTCCCACCCGACAGGGGGCCCATCTGAAGCTTTCTTT. Translating it yields CAISHPTGGPSEAFF.

V gene TRBV27 combines with J gene TRBJ2-1; 7 positions match TRBD2. Unmatched junction bases numbered 0, after V lost 3 bases and J lost 1 base. Per germline, CDR1 MNHEY and CDR2 SMNVEV (reference sequence). The CDR3 has 14 residues. The CDR3 spells CASSLGGSYNEQFF. In DNA form, the CDR3 reads TGTGCCAGCAGTTTGGGGGGGTCCTACAATGAGCAGTTCTTC.

This clone was counted a few times. This chain uses TRBV6-4 with TRBJ2-6; TRBD1 matches at 7 bases. Unmatched junction bases numbered 2, after V lost 5 bases and J lost 1 base. The CDR3 totals 15 residues. From germline, CDR1 is MRHNA and CDR2 SNTAGT. This chain's CDR3 is CASSLTGSGANVLTF. The CDR3 coding sequence is TGTGCCAGCAGTCTGACAGGGTCTGGGGCCAACGTCCTGACTTTC.

This clone was seen once. V is TRBV19 and J is TRBJ1-1; D is possibly TRBD1 (5 bases). The CDR3 is 14 amino acids. Germline V gene lookup returns CDR1 LNHDA and CDR2 SQIVND (reference sequence). Trimming shortened V by 3 bases and J by 1 base, and 9 bases separated the two germline ends. The CDR3 reads CASSIGGENTEAFF. DNA for the CDR3: TGTGCCAGTAGTATCGGGGGTGAGAACACTGAAGCTTTCTTT.

The chain links TRBV9 to TRBJ2-3; 9 bases agree with TRBD2. Germline CDR1 SGDLS, CDR2 YYNGEE. The CDR3 spans 17 residues. After removal of 0 bases from V and 4 bases from J, the junction contained 9 bases not matched to a gene. DNA for the CDR3: TGTGCCAGCAGCGTAGGGTTAAGTAGCGGGGGCTCAGATACGCAGTATTTT. This sequence encodes CASSVGLSSGGSDTQYF.

The genes are TRBV27 and TRBJ2-3; D gene uncertain. With 6 bases removed from V and 4 bases from J, the gap between germline ends came to 11 bases. Germline CDR1 and CDR2: MNHEY and SMNVEV (reference sequence). This CDR3 is built from 13 residues. CDR3 amino acids: CASSLNRADTQYF. CDR3 coding DNA: TGTGCCAGCAGCCTTAATAGAGCAGATACGCAGTATTTT.

The J gene is TRBJ2-7, the V gene TRBV25-1, with a weak D call TRBD1 (6 bases). CDR1 and CDR2 from the germline V gene are MGHDK and SYGVNS. The CDR3 length is 13 residues. Deletions cut 4 bases from V and 2 bases from J, with 9 bases between. The CDR3 DNA reads TGTGCCAGCAGTGCGACAGGAACCTACGAGCAGTACTTC. Amino acid sequence: CASSATGTYEQYF.

The chain combines TRBV7-9 with TRBJ1-2; 7 positions match TRBD1. Germline CDR1 SEHNR, CDR2 FQNEAQ (reference sequence). Unmatched junction bases numbered 7, after V lost 5 bases and J lost 4 bases. The CDR3 contains 14 residues. The CDR3 DNA reads TGTGCCAGCAGCCCACCGGGGACAGCCTATGGCTACACCTTC. Amino acid sequence: CASSPPGTAYGYTF.

The J gene is TRBJ1-2, the V gene TRBV5-4; D is perhaps TRBD1 (5 bases). V was pared by 0 bases and J by 3 bases, with 9 bases between. The CDR3 sequence is 14 residues long. From germline, CDR1 is SGHNT and CDR2 YYREEE (reference sequence). The CDR3: CASSLGGVDYGYTF. DNA for the CDR3: TGTGCCAGCAGCTTGGGGGGGGTAGACTATGGCTACACCTTC. Complete variable domain (other parts from reference TRBV5-4 and TRBJ1-2): ETGVTQSPTHLIKTRGQQVTLRCSSQSGHNTVSWYQQALGQGPQFIFQYYREEENGRGNFPPRFSGLQFPNYSSELNVNALELDDSALYLCASSLGGVDYGYTFGSGTRLTVV.

This chain uses TRBV27 with TRBJ1-4, with no clear D. Germline V gives CDR1 MNHEY, CDR2 SMNVEV (reference sequence). The CDR3 is 13 residues long. V lost 5 bases to trimming and J lost 4 bases, with 8 bases between them. The CDR3 DNA reads as TGTGCCAGCAGTCCGTCGCGTAATGAAAAACTGTTTTTT. This gives the protein CASSPSRNEKLFF.

This rearrangement joins TRBV7-9 to TRBJ2-7; 8 positions agree with TRBD2. Per germline, CDR1 SEHNR and CDR2 FQNEAQ (reference sequence). Trimming took 2 bases from V and 3 from J; bases not matched to a gene: 6. The CDR3 consists of 15 residues. The CDR3 DNA reads as TGTGCCAGCAGCTTAAGTAGCGGGATCTTCTACGAGCAGTACTTC. Protein product: CASSLSSGIFYEQYF.

The V and J genes are TRBV5-6 and TRBJ2-1, with 7 bases matching TRBD2. The V gene end was trimmed by 5 bases and the J gene end by 6 bases; junction bases not matched to a gene: 8. CDR1 is SGHDT and CDR2 is YYEEEE in the germline V gene. The CDR3 covers 14 residues. The CDR3 bases are TGTGCCAGCAGTTTAGCGGGTGGAACCAATGAGCAGTTCTTC. Translated: CASSLAGGTNEQFF.

This clone was observed once. The V and J genes are TRBV5-1 and TRBJ1-3, with D uncertain. Germline V CDR1 and CDR2: SGHRS, YFSETQ. V lost 0 bases and J lost 4, with 11 bases in between. The CDR3 extends over 15 amino acids. The CDR3 sequence is CASSLAGREGNTIYF. CDR3 DNA: TGCGCCAGCAGCTTGGCCGGTCGCGAGGGAAACACCATATATTTT.

V is TRBV19 and J is TRBJ1-1; D is undetermined. Trimming took off 7 bases at V and 7 bases at J, with 19 bases between the two ends. This CDR3 contains 14 residues. The V gene's germline CDR1 is LNHDA and CDR2 SQIVND (reference sequence). The CDR3 protein is CASILPGLFGEAFF. The CDR3 DNA reads as TGTGCCAGTATCCTTCCCGGGTTATTTGGTGAAGCTTTCTTT.

The chain's CDR3 is CSVEDPGFEAFF. CDR3 in DNA: TGCAGCGTTGAAGACCCGGGTTTTGAAGCTTTCTTT. The V gene is TRBV29-1, the J gene TRBJ1-1; no reliable D call. The CDR3 is made up of 12 amino acids. The germline V gene has CDR1 SQVTM and CDR2 ANQGSEA. The V end lost 0 bases, the J end lost 7 bases, and 9 bases lay between the germline ends. Combining the CDR3 with reference TRBV29-1 and TRBJ1-1 gives the whole variable domain SAVISQKPSRDICQRGTSLTIQCQVDSQVTMMFWYRQQPGQSLTLIATANQGSEATYESGFVIDKFPISRPNLTFSTLTVSNMSPEDSSIYLCSVEDPGFEAFFGQGTRLTVV.

The chain uses TRBV4-1 and TRBJ2-7; 7 nucleotides line up with TRBD1. The CDR3 sequence is 15 residues long. The V gene's germline CDR1 is MGHRA and CDR2 YSYEKL. V lost 2 bases and J lost 3; bases outside the gene matches: 7. In DNA, the CDR3 is TGCGCCAGCAGCCAAAGACAGGGCATCAACTACGAGCAGTACTTC. This gives the protein CASSQRQGINYEQYF.

This chain joins TRBV5-1 and TRBJ2-5; 7 bases are shared with TRBD1. The trim removed 0 bases at V and 4 bases at J, leaving 9 bases unmatched. There are 16 residues in the CDR3. The germline V gene has CDR1 SGHRS and CDR2 YFSETQ. The CDR3 bases are TGCGCCAGCAGCTTGGACCCCCTAGCAGGGGGAGAGACCCAGTACTTC. This gives the protein CASSLDPLAGGETQYF.

This sequence joins TRBV29-1 and TRBJ2-4; TRBD2 agrees at 8 bases. The length of the CDR3 is 15 residues. V trimming: 5 bases; J trimming: 3 bases; junction bases outside the gene matches: 9. Germline lookup yields CDR1 SQVTM and CDR2 ANQGSEA. The CDR3 here is CSVRTPGGHKNIQYF. The CDR3 nucleotides are TGCAGCGTTCGGACCCCGGGGGGGCACAAAAACATTCAGTACTTC.

For the CDR3, the DNA is TGTGCCAGCAGCCTCGGACAGGGCACTGGGATCGAGCAGTATTTT. This codes for CASSLGQGTGIEQYF. V and J are TRBV5-6 and TRBJ2-3; 8 bases fit TRBD1. With V trimmed by 4 bases and J by 11 bases, 15 bases remained unmatched. The germline CDR1 and CDR2 sequences are SGHDT and YYEEEE. The CDR3 is 15 amino acids.

This chain connects TRBV4-1 to TRBJ2-3; maybe TRBD1 (5 bases). Germline CDR1 reads MGHRA; CDR2 reads YSYEKL. Trimming shortened V by 2 bases and J by 2 bases, and 14 bases separated the two germline ends. This CDR3 spans 16 amino acids. The CDR3 DNA reads as TGCGCCAGCAGCCAACCGACAGAAAGAACCACAGATACGCAGTATTTT. This sequence encodes CASSQPTERTTDTQYF.

This clone was counted only a few times. CDR3 region: CASSSSQGATTGYTF. CDR3 bases: TGTGCCAGCTCATCTTCACAGGGGGCAACGACTGGCTACACCTTC. The chain recombines TRBV18 with TRBJ1-2; TRBD1 aligns across 9 bases. V lost 5 bases, J lost 7 bases, and 11 bases stayed unmatched. There are 15 residues in the CDR3. CDR1 and CDR2 from the germline V gene are KGHSH and LQKENI.

The rearrangement links TRBV6-1 to TRBJ2-1; D is perhaps TRBD1 (7 bases). V lost 2 bases to trimming and J lost 6 bases, with 17 bases between them. The CDR3 runs 16 residues. The germline gives CDR1 MNHNS, CDR2 SASEGT. CDR3 residues: CASSESPSRGVNEQFF. CDR3 coding DNA: TGTGCCAGCAGTGAAAGTCCTAGCAGGGGGGTCAATGAGCAGTTCTTC.

This chain joins TRBV5-5 and TRBJ2-5; TRBD1 is a possible D gene (6 bases). This CDR3 is 13 amino acids long. The V gene lost 5 bases and the J gene lost 8 bases, with 16 bases spanning the gap. From germline, CDR1 is SGHKS and CDR2 YYEKEE (reference sequence). The CDR3 DNA follows: TGTGCCAGCAGTTCCGGGACACACACAACCCAGTACTTC. It encodes CASSSGTHTTQYF.

This clone was recorded a few times. J is TRBJ2-1 and V is TRBV7-2; 7 bases match TRBD2. Germline-derived CDR1 and CDR2 are SGHTA and FQGNSA. V shed 1 base, J shed 2 bases, and the junction held 2 bases outside the gene matches. The CDR3 extends over 15 amino acids. CDR3 loop: CASSLVSGAYNEQFF. In nucleotides, the CDR3 is TGTGCCAGCAGCTTAGTCAGCGGGGCCTACAATGAGCAGTTCTTC.

This chain links TRBV19 with TRBJ2-2, with 7 nucleotides matching TRBD2. Germline V gene data show CDR1 as LNHDA and CDR2 as SQIVND (reference sequence). The trim removed 2 bases at V and 2 bases at J, leaving 5 bases unmatched. The CDR3 contains 16 residues. In DNA form, the CDR3 reads TGTGCCAGTAGTATACGGGGGAGGGGAAACACCGGGGAGCTGTTTTTT. The encoded protein is CASSIRGRGNTGELFF. Drawing the rest from reference TRBV19 and TRBJ2-2, the complete variable domain is DGGITQSPKYLFRKEGQNVTLSCEQNLNHDAMYWYRQDPGQGLRLIYYSQIVNDFQKGDIAEGYSVSREKKESFPLTVTSAQKNPTAFYLCASSIRGRGNTGELFFGEGSRLTVL.

This chain links TRBV29-1 with TRBJ2-2; 10 bases agree with TRBD1. Germline V gives CDR1 SQVTM, CDR2 ANQGSEA. This CDR3 has 12 amino acids. V shed 7 bases and J 7 bases; nucleotides not matched to a gene: 3. The CDR3 DNA is TGCAGCGCGGACAGGGGGGTCGGGGAGCTGTTTTTT. Translation gives CSADRGVGELFF.

This clone was seen more than once but under ten times. This CDR3 reads CASSVAGKHEQYF. CDR3 DNA: TGTGCCAGCAGTGTGGCGGGAAAGCACGAGCAGTACTTC. This chain links TRBV2 with TRBJ2-7; D is perhaps TRBD2 (6 bases). Deletions cut 4 bases from V and 5 bases from J, with 12 bases between. The CDR3 has 13 amino acids. Per germline, CDR1 SNHLY and CDR2 FYNNEI.

This chain uses TRBV10-3 with TRBJ2-7; 9 nucleotides align to TRBD2. The ends lost 10 bases at V and 2 bases at J; junction bases unmatched: 9. The CDR3 is 14 amino acids. Germline V gene sequence: CDR1 ENHRY, CDR2 SYGVKD. The CDR3 DNA reads as TGTGCCACCTCGGTGGCTAGCGGGACCTACGAGCAGTACTTC. It codes for CATSVASGTYEQYF.

The chain links TRBV7-8 to TRBJ1-2; D is possibly TRBD1 (5 bases). V was cut by 4 bases and J by 3 bases, with 21 bases left in between. Germline-derived CDR1 and CDR2 are SGHVS and FQNEAQ. This CDR3 region has 17 residues. The CDR3 DNA sequence: TGTGCCAGCAGCTCCTCCGTTTTGGCAGGGTCGTACTATGGCTACACCTTC. It codes for CASSSSVLAGSYYGYTF.

The rearrangement uses TRBV10-3 and TRBJ1-3, with D perhaps TRBD1 (5 bases). The V end was cut by 5 bases, the J end by 4 bases, with 9 bases between. CDR3 length: 13 residues. CDR1 ENHRY and CDR2 SYGVKD come from the germline V gene. This CDR3 is CAISRGSGNTIYF. CDR3 DNA: TGTGCCATCAGTCGGGGGTCAGGAAACACCATATATTTT.

This chain uses TRBV30 with TRBJ1-3; D may be TRBD1 (6 bases). The V end lost 2 bases, the J end lost 7 bases, and 9 bases lay between the germline ends. From germline, CDR1 is GTSNPN and CDR2 SVGIG (reference sequence). The CDR3 contains 12 residues. The CDR3 reads CAWSRQGNTIYF. The CDR3 bases are TGTGCCTGGAGTCGTCAGGGGAACACCATATATTTT.

The genes are TRBV10-3 and TRBJ2-7, with 9 bases fitting TRBD1. V shed 7 bases, J shed 9 bases, and the junction held 13 bases outside the gene matches. The CDR3 consists of 14 residues. From germline, CDR1 is ENHRY and CDR2 SYGVKD. The CDR3 DNA is TGTGCCATCACCAACCGGGACAGGGAGGGGTGGCAGTACTTC. Protein sequence: CAITNRDREGWQYF.